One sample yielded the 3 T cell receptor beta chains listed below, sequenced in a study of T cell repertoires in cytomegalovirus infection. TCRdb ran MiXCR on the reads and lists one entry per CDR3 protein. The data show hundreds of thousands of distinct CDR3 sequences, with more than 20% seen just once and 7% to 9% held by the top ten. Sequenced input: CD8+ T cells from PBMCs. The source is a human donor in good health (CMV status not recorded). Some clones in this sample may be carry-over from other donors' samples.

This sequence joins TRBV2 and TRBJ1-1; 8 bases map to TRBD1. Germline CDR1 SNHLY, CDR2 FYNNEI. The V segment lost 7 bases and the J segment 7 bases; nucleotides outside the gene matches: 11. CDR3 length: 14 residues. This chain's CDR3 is CASTNPGQDDEAFF. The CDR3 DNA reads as TGTGCCAGCACCAACCCGGGACAGGACGATGAAGCTTTCTTT.

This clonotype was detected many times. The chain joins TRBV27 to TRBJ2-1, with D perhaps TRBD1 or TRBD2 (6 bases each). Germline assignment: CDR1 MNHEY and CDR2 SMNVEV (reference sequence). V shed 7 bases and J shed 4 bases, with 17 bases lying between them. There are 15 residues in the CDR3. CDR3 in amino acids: CASTRSGGAYNEQFF. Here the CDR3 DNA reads TGTGCCAGCACCCGTTCCGGGGGCGCATACAATGAGCAGTTCTTC.

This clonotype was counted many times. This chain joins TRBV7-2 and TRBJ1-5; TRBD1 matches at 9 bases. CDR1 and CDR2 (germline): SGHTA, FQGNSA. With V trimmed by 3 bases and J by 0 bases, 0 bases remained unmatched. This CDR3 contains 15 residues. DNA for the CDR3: TGTGCCAGCAGCTTGGACAGGGGTAGCAATCAGCCCCAGCATTTT. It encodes CASSLDRGSNQPQHF.